The 9 T cell receptor beta chains below all came from one sample that was sequenced in a study of T cells in Graves' hyperthyroidism and ophthalmopathy. RNA transcripts yielded amplified TCR beta CDR3 regions. A first-round RT-PCR of the TCR CDR3 used the HTBI primer set. TCRdb itself ran the multiplex PCR reads through MiXCR, one entry per CDR3 protein. In the table there are almost 600,000 distinct CDR3 sequences, roughly 13% of which are singletons. Sample: blood. These receptors originate from a woman in her twenties or thirties with Graves' hyperthyroidism that later progressed to Graves' ophthalmopathy.

This clonotype showed up just a few times. The chain couples TRBV4-1 to TRBJ2-7; D gene ambiguous. The CDR3 length is 14 residues. Germline loops: CDR1 MGHRA, CDR2 YSYEKL. V lost 4 bases to trimming and J lost 2 bases, with 12 bases between them. Here the CDR3 DNA reads TGCGCCAGCAGCCCCGATGAAAGTACCTACGAGCAGTACTTC. This codes for CASSPDESTYEQYF.

This clonotype was observed many times. V and J are TRBV28 and TRBJ2-1, with 8 positions matching TRBD1. V gave up 7 bases and J gave up 3 bases; unmatched junction bases: 5. The CDR3 length is 14 residues. Per the germline V gene, CDR1 is MDHEN and CDR2 is SYDVKM. Here the CDR3 reads CASISGQGYNEQFF. CDR3 in DNA: TGTGCCAGCATCTCCGGACAGGGCTACAATGAGCAGTTCTTC.

This clonotype was counted between two and nine times. The chain combines TRBV24-1 with TRBJ2-2; tentative D call: TRBD1 (6 bases). The germline V gene has CDR1 KGHDR and CDR2 SFDVKD. The CDR3 is 17 residues long. V was cut by 5 bases and J by 1 base, with 16 bases left in between. CDR3 amino acids: CATSGSGTNMNTGELFF. DNA of the CDR3: TGTGCCACCAGTGGTTCCGGGACAAATATGAACACCGGGGAGCTGTTTTTT.

Notes on this clonotype: This clone may be a read error of a much larger clone one base away. The chain combines TRBV20-1 with TRBJ1-4; D is uncertain. There are 13 residues in the CDR3. From germline, CDR1 is DFQATT and CDR2 SNEGSKA (reference sequence). CDR3 DNA: TGCAATGCTTACAGTGCAACTAATGAAAAACTGTTTTTT. Translated, it gives CNAYSATNEKLFF.

This clonotype was recorded many times. CDR3 protein: CASSSEFGPNYGYTF. For the CDR3, the DNA is TGTGCCAGCAGCTCCGAGTTTGGCCCTAACTATGGCTACACCTTC. The chain couples TRBV9 to TRBJ1-2; D is uncertain. Germline V CDR1 and CDR2: SGDLS, YYNGEE. Trimming removed 4 bases at V and 0 bases at J, with 13 bases between. The CDR3 contains 15 residues.

This clonotype was picked up many times. The chain combines TRBV19 with TRBJ2-7; D may be TRBD2 (6 bases). Germline assignment: CDR1 LNHDA and CDR2 SQIVND (reference sequence). With 1 base removed from V and 2 bases from J, the gap between germline ends came to 15 bases. This CDR3 is built from 16 residues. The CDR3 nucleotides are TGTGCCAGTAGTATAGCCGGGAAGGACTACCCCTACGAGCAGTACTTC. Protein sequence: CASSIAGKDYPYEQYF.

This clonotype was observed many times. The chain links TRBV27 to TRBJ2-1; 8 nucleotides match TRBD2. The CDR3 contains 18 residues. V lost 2 bases and J lost 3; bases outside the gene matches: 12. Germline-derived CDR1 and CDR2 are MNHEY and SMNVEV (reference sequence). The CDR3 protein is CASSLQGQRESVYNEQFF. CDR3 DNA sequence: TGTGCCAGCAGTTTACAGGGCCAGCGGGAGTCAGTCTACAATGAGCAGTTCTTC.

Points on this clonotype: One end of the junction varies from germline; a read error may be responsible. This rearrangement joins TRBV27 to TRBJ2-1, with TRBD2 identical over 9 bases. The CDR3 contains 15 residues. CDR1 is MNHEY, CDR2 SMNVEV, per germline (reference sequence). CDR3 residues: CASGFVQREADEQFF. The CDR3 bases are TGTGCCAGCGGTTTTGTACAGCGGGAGGCGGACGAGCAGTTCTTC.

This clonotype was observed many times. The rearrangement uses TRBV18 and TRBJ1-1; D is unclear. CDR3 length equals 14 residues. The ends were cut back, 4 bases at V and 3 bases at J, with 12 bases in the middle. Germline assignment: CDR1 KGHSH and CDR2 LQKENI. CDR3 nucleotides: TGTGCCAGCTCACAAGGGATCGAGGACACTGAAGCTTTCTTT. Encoded protein: CASSQGIEDTEAFF.